This T cell receptor beta chain comes out of a study of blood T cell repertoires in COVID-19. This clone was detected only once. TCRdb keeps only in-frame clones here, not all; method: immunoSEQ multiplex PCR. The sample yields 150,000 to 200,000 clones, around 89% seen once. This CDR3 region has 14 residues. Germline V gene lookup returns CDR1 SNHLY and CDR2 FYNNEI. Trimming removed 2 bases from V and 8 bases from J; junction bases left unmatched: 4. Sample: peripheral blood. The V and J genes are TRBV2 and TRBJ2-7; 12 nucleotides align to TRBD1. This TCR was recovered from a human donor in a cohort sampled during active COVID-19. The CDR3 protein is CASSETGQGAKQYF. As DNA, the CDR3 is TGTGCCAGCAGTGAAACGGGACAGGGGGCCAAGCAGTACTTC.